Below are 6 T cell receptor beta chains sequenced from a single sample in a study of lymphopenia after photon versus proton radiotherapy (dated by TCRdb to 2018 to 2020). The protocol used for the library was the immunoSEQ multiplex PCR assay. TCRdb stores this immuneACCESS table with in-frame sequences only. Part of the clones is absent; in the studies checked, under half of the shortfall reflects unresolved V genes, and no reason is known for the rest. In this sample the table shows 55,000 to 70,000 clones, over 70% of which occur a single time. The ten largest clones represent more than 10% of the sample. The specimen comprised peripheral blood, sampled from a patient treated with proton-based radiotherapy. Receptor source: an elderly man with esophageal cancer.

The V gene is TRBV5-1, the J gene TRBJ1-2; possibly TRBD1 for D (5 bases). The CDR3 is 14 amino acids. Trimming took off 2 bases at V and 8 bases at J, with 16 bases between the two ends. Germline loops: CDR1 SGHRS, CDR2 YFSETQ. DNA of the CDR3: TGCGCCAGCAGCTTCGGGTTGGTATGGGGCGGCTACACCTTC. The encoded protein is CASSFGLVWGGYTF.

V and J are TRBV9 and TRBJ1-4, with a possible D match to TRBD1 (5 bases). Per the germline V gene, CDR1 is SGDLS and CDR2 is YYNGEE. The V end was cut by 0 bases, the J end by 4 bases, with 10 bases between. There are 15 residues in the CDR3. Here the CDR3 reads CASSVGGTHNEKLFF. The CDR3 DNA reads TGTGCCAGCAGCGTAGGCGGGACCCATAATGAAAAACTGTTTTTT.

This clone was found once. This chain connects TRBV5-1 to TRBJ2-5; D not resolved. Germline CDR1 SGHRS, CDR2 YFSETQ. V was clipped by 6 bases and J by 1 base, with 4 bases between them. The CDR3 sequence is 11 residues long. The CDR3 DNA reads TGCGCCAGCAAGGTCCAAGAGACCCAGTACTTC. This translates into CASKVQETQYF.

The chain uses TRBV14 and TRBJ2-7; maybe TRBD2 (6 bases). The V and J ends lost 4 bases and 6 bases respectively, with 13 bases between them. This CDR3 spans 13 amino acids. Germline CDR1 and CDR2: SGHDN and FVKESK. In DNA form, the CDR3 reads TGTGCCAGCAGCCCCAGACTAGTAGGCGAGCAGTACTTC. Translation gives CASSPRLVGEQYF.

The V call is TRBV7-9, the J call TRBJ1-4; D is unresolved. V lost 1 base and J 2 bases, leaving 11 bases between the germline ends. Germline CDR1 is SEHNR and CDR2 is FQNEAQ (reference sequence). The CDR3 runs to 16 residues. In DNA form, the CDR3 reads TGTGCCAGCAGCTTAGGTCCGGCAGCCACTAATGAAAAACTGTTTTTT. Its protein product is CASSLGPAATNEKLFF.

V and J are TRBV4-2 and TRBJ2-5; the match to TRBD2 covers 8 bases. The germline gives CDR1 LGHNA, CDR2 YNFKEQ. This CDR3 contains 16 residues. V dropped 3 bases and J dropped 7; count of bases not matched to a gene: 13. The CDR3 protein is CASSQRGDPSRGTQYF. The DNA of the CDR3 is TGTGCCAGCAGCCAGCGGGGGGACCCTAGCCGTGGGACCCAGTACTTC.